These T cell receptor beta chains were read from a single sample in a study of blood T cell repertoires in COVID-19. Sequenced by immunoSEQ multiplex PCR; TCRdb stores in-frame clones only, minus some. This table holds hundreds of thousands of clones, roughly 85% found once. The material sequenced was peripheral blood. The origin of the receptors is a woman aged 50 to 65 who had recovered from COVID-19. The conserved cysteine and the conserved F or W are not part of the CDR3 here. Each record gives: CDR3 protein, CDR3 length, V gene.

CDR3 protein: ASSPRTSGLNTDTQY
CDR3 length: 15
V gene: TRBV19

CDR3 protein: ASSLVQGGDTQY
CDR3 length: 12
V gene: TRBV28

CDR3 protein: ASSPLATTPGNTIY
CDR3 length: 14
V gene: TRBV5-1

CDR3 protein: AWSVLVYGYT
CDR3 length: 10
V gene: TRBV30

CDR3 protein: ASSRGLAQY
CDR3 length: 9
V gene: TRBV12-3/TRBV12-4

CDR3 protein: ASSNRQGLGNQPQH
CDR3 length: 14
V gene: TRBV7-2

CDR3 protein: ASSRVNTEAF
CDR3 length: 10
V gene: TRBV7-9

CDR3 protein: ASSIRPGVNTEAF
CDR3 length: 13
V gene: TRBV6-2/TRBV6-3

CDR3 protein: ASRDGREVKGATDTQY
CDR3 length: 16
V gene: TRBV10-1

CDR3 protein: ASSPPSLANEKLF
CDR3 length: 13
V gene: TRBV18

CDR3 protein: ATKESGGDTQY
CDR3 length: 11
V gene: TRBV24-1

CDR3 protein: ASSDSGGSGIWDQPQH
CDR3 length: 16
V gene: TRBV6-4

CDR3 protein: ASSSGTGPGYT
CDR3 length: 11
V gene: TRBV7-9

CDR3 protein: ASSLGQGKTYEQY
CDR3 length: 13
V gene: TRBV7-2

CDR3 protein: ASSTQAPYEQY
CDR3 length: 11
V gene: TRBV4-1

CDR3 protein: ASGYSPGGTEAF
CDR3 length: 12
V gene: TRBV28

CDR3 protein: ASSQEGVALAGSQF
CDR3 length: 14
V gene: TRBV4-3

CDR3 protein: AWGRQNAIGGYT
CDR3 length: 12
V gene: TRBV30

CDR3 protein: ASGTGGAYGYT
CDR3 length: 11
V gene: TRBV19

CDR3 protein: ASSPQGQGSHEQY
CDR3 length: 13
V gene: TRBV6-2/TRBV6-3

CDR3 protein: SVDSQGYADTQY
CDR3 length: 12
V gene: TRBV29-1

CDR3 protein: ASSFRVTEDTEAF
CDR3 length: 13
V gene: TRBV19

CDR3 protein: ASSLSSGRLYEQY
CDR3 length: 13
V gene: TRBV27

CDR3 protein: SAARAYGYT
CDR3 length: 9
V gene: TRBV20-1

CDR3 protein: ASSVTGGTGSPSAYGYT
CDR3 length: 17
V gene: TRBV9

CDR3 protein: ASSFTGDSGNTIY
CDR3 length: 13
V gene: TRBV5-1

CDR3 protein: ASSYSARGAKNIQY
CDR3 length: 14
V gene: TRBV6-5

CDR3 protein: ASSLGTGREKLF
CDR3 length: 12
V gene: TRBV28

CDR3 protein: ASSTNGNEQF
CDR3 length: 10
V gene: TRBV11-2

CDR3 protein: ASGRQGNNQPQH
CDR3 length: 12
V gene: TRBV27

CDR3 protein: ASSYRRGAGSTYDNEQF
CDR3 length: 17
V gene: TRBV6-2/TRBV6-3

CDR3 protein: ASSARQGGTEAF
CDR3 length: 12
V gene: TRBV2

CDR3 protein: ASSQDRGGETQY
CDR3 length: 12
V gene: TRBV7-9

CDR3 protein: ASSQSGQAILSGANVLT
CDR3 length: 17
V gene: TRBV23-1

CDR3 protein: ASSNRGYYTEAF
CDR3 length: 12
V gene: TRBV28

CDR3 protein: ASSAGTGGLINTEAF
CDR3 length: 15
V gene: TRBV6-1

CDR3 protein: ASSFGYGDRAF
CDR3 length: 11
V gene: TRBV6-5

CDR3 protein: ASSTGTGNSPLH
CDR3 length: 12
V gene: TRBV19

CDR3 protein: AWSANPGETQY
CDR3 length: 11
V gene: TRBV30

CDR3 protein: ASSYSTSGGYTDTQY
CDR3 length: 15
V gene: TRBV6-2/TRBV6-3

CDR3 protein: ASSYSTLAGESYNEQF
CDR3 length: 16
V gene: TRBV6-2/TRBV6-3

CDR3 protein: ASSLAGTSRAAMART
CDR3 length: 15
V gene: TRBV7-8

CDR3 protein: ASRKGGEKLF
CDR3 length: 10
V gene: TRBV6-5

CDR3 protein: ASSLGGSTNYGYT
CDR3 length: 13
V gene: TRBV5-1

CDR3 protein: ASSQQGAGEQY
CDR3 length: 11
V gene: TRBV4-3

CDR3 protein: ASSSGVHYSNQPQH
CDR3 length: 14
V gene: TRBV5-8

CDR3 protein: ASSRTSGRYTDTQY
CDR3 length: 14
V gene: TRBV2

CDR3 protein: ASSLYGLVGSPLH
CDR3 length: 13
V gene: TRBV27

CDR3 protein: ASSVRVPNQPQH
CDR3 length: 12
V gene: TRBV19

CDR3 protein: ASSPHSGGGNTIY
CDR3 length: 13
V gene: TRBV6-5

CDR3 protein: ASSALSGQYNSPLH
CDR3 length: 14
V gene: TRBV28

CDR3 protein: ASSPGPSGEKLF
CDR3 length: 12
V gene: TRBV5-6

CDR3 protein: ASSGDGTRNEQF
CDR3 length: 12
V gene: TRBV2

CDR3 protein: ASTGLGEQY
CDR3 length: 9
V gene: TRBV25-1

CDR3 protein: ASSQDRSYGYT
CDR3 length: 11
V gene: TRBV7-8